The 8 T cell receptor beta chains listed next were all sequenced from one sample in a study of blood T cells in healthy people across ages. It was with a sample-barcoded 5' primer and a J-beta primer mix that a second PCR of roughly 7 to 12 cycles was run. TCRdb reprocessed the 5' RACE reads with MiXCR, giving one entry per CDR3 protein. Of 540,000 or so distinct CDR3 sequences listed, 27% are singletons. The sequenced sample was blood. Receptors originate from a woman aged 70-85 years in good health.

The rearrangement uses TRBV7-2 and TRBJ2-7; TRBD2 matches at 8 bases. This CDR3 contains 15 residues. With 1 base clipped from V and 2 bases from J, the junction kept 4 bases outside the gene matches. Germline CDR1 SGHTA, CDR2 FQGNSA. Here the CDR3 reads CASSLGGSGAYEQYF. The CDR3, as DNA: TGTGCCAGCAGCTTAGGTGGTAGCGGGGCCTACGAGCAGTACTTC.

This chain uses TRBV12-3 or TRBV12-4 with TRBJ1-5, with TRBD1 identical over 7 bases. CDR3 length: 15 residues. The V and J ends lost 7 bases and 1 base, in that order; junction bases with no gene match: 7. CDR3 protein: CASTSDRASNQPQHF. The CDR3 DNA reads TGTGCCAGCACCTCAGACAGGGCCAGCAATCAGCCCCAGCATTTT.

V gene TRBV20-1 combines with J gene TRBJ1-1; D may be TRBD1 (5 bases). The CDR3 spans 13 residues. Germline lookup yields CDR1 DFQATT and CDR2 SNEGSKA (reference sequence). V dropped 6 bases and J dropped 6 bases, with 17 bases sitting between them. CDR3 amino acids: CSALGPRGAEAFF. In DNA, the CDR3 is TGCAGTGCCTTAGGGCCGCGAGGGGCTGAAGCTTTCTTT.

The chain uses TRBV9 and TRBJ2-1; D ambiguous. Germline V gives CDR1 SGDLS, CDR2 YYNGEE. The CDR3 runs 15 residues. V was trimmed by 1 base and J by 0 bases, leaving 8 bases between them. CDR3 DNA sequence: TGTGCCAGCAGCGTATTTATCAACTCCTACAATGAGCAGTTCTTC. Amino acids: CASSVFINSYNEQFF.

The J gene is TRBJ1-4, the V gene TRBV19, with no clear D. From germline, CDR1 is LNHDA and CDR2 SQIVND (reference sequence). CDR3 size: 13 residues. V was shortened by 6 bases and J by 3 bases, with 8 bases between the two germline ends. CDR3 sequence reads: CASRWVANEKLFF. CDR3 nucleotides: TGTGCCAGTAGGTGGGTTGCTAATGAAAAACTGTTTTTT.

Here the CDR3 reads CASTQNFAGWYQETQYF. DNA of the CDR3: TGTGCCAGCACCCAAAACTTTGCCGGTTGGTACCAAGAGACCCAGTACTTC. The genes are TRBV7-3 and TRBJ2-5; no firm D call. Germline loops: CDR1 SGHTA, CDR2 FQGTGA. Trimming took 7 bases from V and 0 from J, leaving 21 bases between them. CDR3 length equals 17 residues.

This clonotype was found a few times. J is TRBJ2-4 and V is TRBV7-2; TRBD1 agrees at 8 bases. Losses at the gene ends were 4 bases for V and 5 bases for J; bases not matched to a gene: 13. This CDR3 contains 17 residues. Per germline, CDR1 SGHTA and CDR2 FQGNSA. CDR3 protein: CASSSASGGRGENIQYF. CDR3 nucleotide sequence: TGTGCCAGCAGCTCGGCCTCAGGGGGCCGGGGCGAAAACATTCAGTACTTC.

This clonotype was observed at least ten times. The rearrangement uses TRBV20-1 and TRBJ2-1; D ambiguous. Trimming took 6 bases from V and 7 from J, leaving 19 bases between them. The CDR3 contains 14 residues. CDR1 is DFQATT, CDR2 SNEGSKA, per germline (reference sequence). CDR3: CSASGPPRSNEQFF. The CDR3 nucleotides read TGCAGTGCGTCCGGGCCCCCGAGGAGTAATGAGCAGTTCTTC.